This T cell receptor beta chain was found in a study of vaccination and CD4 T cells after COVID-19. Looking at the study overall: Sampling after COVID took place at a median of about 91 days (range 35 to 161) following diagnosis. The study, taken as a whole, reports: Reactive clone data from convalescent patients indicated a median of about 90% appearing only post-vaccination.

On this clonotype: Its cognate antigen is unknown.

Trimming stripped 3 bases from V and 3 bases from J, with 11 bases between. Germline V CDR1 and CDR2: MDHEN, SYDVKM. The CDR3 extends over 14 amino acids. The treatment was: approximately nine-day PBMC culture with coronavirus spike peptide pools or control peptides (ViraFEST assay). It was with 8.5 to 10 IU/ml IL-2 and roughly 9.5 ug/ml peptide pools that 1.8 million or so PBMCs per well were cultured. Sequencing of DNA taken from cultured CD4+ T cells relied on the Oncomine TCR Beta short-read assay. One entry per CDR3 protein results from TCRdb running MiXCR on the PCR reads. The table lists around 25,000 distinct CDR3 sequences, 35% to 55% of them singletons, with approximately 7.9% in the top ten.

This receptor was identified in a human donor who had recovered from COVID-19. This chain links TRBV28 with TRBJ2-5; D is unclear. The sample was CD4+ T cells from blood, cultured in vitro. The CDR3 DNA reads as TGTGCCAGCAGTTTGAATGGACCAGAAGAGACCCAGTACTTC. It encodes CASSLNGPEETQYF.